This is a list of T cell receptor beta chains from one sample in a study of shared clonotypes between healthy human individuals. Profiling relied on immunoSEQ multiplex PCR, and the TCRdb table lists in-frame clones only, not all of them. The data hold about 550,000 clones, with over 95% observed a single time. Sequenced input: naive CD8+ T cells sorted from blood. These TCRs come from a woman aged 25-40 years in good health. Both conserved end residues are part of each CDR3. A D gene is named only where the DNA matches it firmly. Clone size is given for some rows only: seen once, a few or many times, or a class if the clone is expanded.

D gene,V gene,J gene,clone size,CDR3 protein,CDR3 DNA
-,TRBV19,TRBJ1-2,-,CASSLTGYGYTF,TGTGCCAGTAGCCTGACAGGCTATGGCTACACCTTC
TRBD2,TRBV2,TRBJ2-5,-,CASSEAVLLAGGQETQYF,TGTGCCAGCAGTGAAGCGGTGTTATTAGCGGGAGGCCAAGAGACCCAGTACTTC
-,TRBV4-1,TRBJ1-4,-,CASSQSPGLTEKLFF,TGCGCCAGCAGCCAATCCCCAGGGCTGACGGAAAAACTGTTTTTT
-,TRBV2,TRBJ2-7,-,CASSAKAPYEQYF,TGTGCCAGCAGTGCCAAAGCCCCATACGAGCAGTACTTC
-,TRBV4-1,TRBJ2-3,-,CASSQAPGINTDTQYF,TGCGCCAGCAGCCAAGCTCCAGGGATCAACACAGATACGCAGTATTTT
-,TRBV4-2,TRBJ2-7,-,CASSPTPTRLGTSSYEQYF,TGTGCCAGCAGCCCCACCCCCACTCGACTAGGAACTAGCTCCTACGAGCAGTACTTC
-,TRBV4-1,TRBJ2-5,-,CASSQDRVEETQYF,TGCGCCAGCAGCCAAGATAGGGTGGAAGAGACCCAGTACTTC
TRBD2,TRBV13,TRBJ2-1,-,CASSLDLGNSGRGNEQFF,TGTGCCAGCAGCTTAGACTTGGGGAATAGCGGGAGGGGTAATGAGCAGTTCTTC
-,TRBV6-5,TRBJ2-7,-,CASSQIPGQTYEQYF,TGTGCCAGCAGTCAAATTCCGGGACAAACCTACGAGCAGTACTTC
TRBD1,TRBV28,TRBJ2-7,-,CASSPTGNEQYF,TGTGCCAGCAGCCCGACAGGGAACGAGCAGTACTTC
-,TRBV5-1,TRBJ2-7,-,CASSLGALVGSEQYF,TGCGCCAGCAGCTTGGGTGCACTAGTAGGGTCCGAGCAGTACTTC
TRBD1,TRBV29-1,TRBJ2-1,once,CSVVLYGTGYHEQFF,TGCAGCGTTGTTTTATACGGGACAGGGTATCATGAGCAGTTCTTC
TRBD1,TRBV28,TRBJ1-5,-,CASSLPRDRVTSNQPQHF,TGTGCCAGCAGTTTACCCCGGGACAGGGTTACTAGCAATCAGCCCCAGCATTTT
TRBD2,TRBV7-6,TRBJ2-1,-,CASSSTTSGSYNEQFF,TGTGCCAGCAGCTCCACGACTAGCGGCTCCTACAATGAGCAGTTCTTC
-,TRBV7-9,TRBJ1-2,-,CASSTEDGDGYTF,TGTGCCAGCAGCACCGAGGACGGGGATGGCTACACCTTC
-,TRBV11-3,TRBJ2-1,-,CASSLVAGHNEQFF,TGTGCCAGCAGCTTAGTCGCAGGACACAATGAGCAGTTCTTC